Listed here is a single T cell receptor (beta chain). How the authors handled the data: Counts of nucleated cells, estimated from reference gene primer amplification, were obtained. Measured with immunoSEQ multiplex PCR; TCRdb has only the in-frame clones, and not every one. Clone size and the V and J calls come from that table; the DNA yielded D and trimming. The sample yields roughly 220,000 clones, approximately 80% seen once. The germline V gene has CDR1 MNHEY and CDR2 SVGAGI. The CDR3 consists of 14 residues. J gave up 5 bases and V 5 bases, and 6 bases lay outside the gene matches. This specimen comes from a study of blood T cell repertoires in COVID-19. Across the study: The study drew acute and convalescent COVID-19 samples from the United States, Italy and Spain. PBMCs, B-cell-depleted T cells, or T cells provided the cDNA or gDNA that made up the material.

This chain uses TRBV6-5 with TRBJ2-5, with 9 bases that match TRBD1. Sequences were obtained from peripheral blood. This clonotype originated in a woman older than 75 with COVID-19, enrolled during active disease. In DNA, the CDR3 is TGTGCCAGCAGTCCTGGGACAGGGTTCGAGACCCAGTACTTC. This encodes CASSPGTGFETQYF.